Given below is one T cell receptor (beta chain) in context. What it binds is unknown. The sample is drawn from a study of cytomegalovirus exposure and HLA in healthy donors. The germline V gene encodes CDR1 MNHEY and CDR2 SVGAGI. V gave up 7 bases and J gave up 7 bases; unmatched junction bases: 10. The CDR3 covers 15 residues. 60 Vbeta and 13 Jbeta primers were used in PCR. Sequencing was performed with immunoSEQ multiplex PCR; in TCRdb, only in-frame clones are kept and a portion is missing. The data show 90,000 to 150,000 clones, about 78% seen once. Study results and limitations: Investigators reported over 150 TCR beta chains as tied to cytomegalovirus.

Material for sequencing was PBMCs. The chain couples TRBV6-5 to TRBJ1-5; TRBD1 agrees at 10 bases. The receptor comes from a woman aged 40 to 50 in good health and CMV-seropositive. The CDR3 sequence is CASILRGQGNQPQHF. The CDR3 nucleotides are TGTGCCAGCATCCTCAGGGGACAGGGGAACCAGCCCCAGCATTTT.